This entry lists 19 T cell receptor beta chains sequenced from one sample in a study of CD8+ T cells in alopecia areata. The treatment is: oral pan-JAK inhibitor, 5-10 mg twice daily. Extraction of RNA preceded its reverse transcription into cDNA, which served as the sequencing template. Generated by immunoSEQ multiplex PCR, the TCRdb table keeps only in-frame clones and is missing some. Among some 190,000 clones listed, 40% to 55% were seen once. The sample in question was CD8+ T cells sorted from blood, obtained around week 54, from a patient treated with tofacitinib. These TCRs come from a human donor with alopecia areata.

The chain has TRBV19 and TRBJ1-2; D gene ambiguous. V lost 3 bases, J lost 4 bases, and 12 bases lay in between. CDR1 and CDR2 from the germline V gene are LNHDA and SQIVND (reference sequence). The CDR3 has 14 amino acids. The CDR3 loop reads CASSMWPPPYGYTF. CDR3 nucleotide sequence: TGTGCCAGTAGTATGTGGCCGCCGCCCTATGGCTACACCTTC. Full variable domain (rest looked up from reference TRBV19 and TRBJ1-2): DGGITQSPKYLFRKEGQNVTLSCEQNLNHDAMYWYRQDPGQGLRLIYYSQIVNDFQKGDIAEGYSVSREKKESFPLTVTSAQKNPTAFYLCASSMWPPPYGYTFGSGTRLTVV.

CDR3 protein: CASSGQVNSYEQYF. The CDR3 nucleotides read TGTGCCAGCAGTGGACAGGTGAACTCCTACGAGCAGTACTTC. The V call is TRBV2, the J call TRBJ2-7; a weak D match, TRBD1 (6 bases). V dropped 4 bases and J dropped 0 bases, with 10 bases sitting between them. CDR3 length equals 14 residues. The germline CDR1 and CDR2 sequences are SNHLY and FYNNEI.

This clone has more than one count but fewer than ten. The chain uses TRBV30 and TRBJ2-2; D is uncertain. Germline V lookup: CDR1 GTSNPN, CDR2 SVGIG (reference sequence). V was clipped by 0 bases and J by 8 bases, with 10 bases between them. CDR3 size: 13 residues. The CDR3 bases are TGTGCCTGGAGTGTTGCAGGAGCGGGGGAGCTGTTTTTT. Translating it yields CAWSVAGAGELFF.

V gene TRBV13 combines with J gene TRBJ1-1, with a tentative D call TRBD1 (5 bases). Trimming cost V 3 bases and J 0 bases, with 8 bases left between them. The CDR3 runs to 14 residues. CDR1 and CDR2 from the germline V gene are PRHDT and FYEKMQ (reference sequence). CDR3 nucleotides: TGTGCCAGCAGCTTCCAGGGCCTGAACACTGAAGCTTTCTTT. Translating it yields CASSFQGLNTEAFF.

This chain links TRBV4-1 with TRBJ1-2; D remains ambiguous. This CDR3 spans 15 amino acids. Germline loops: CDR1 MGHRA, CDR2 YSYEKL. Trimming took 0 bases from V and 8 from J, leaving 16 bases between them. The CDR3 DNA follows: TGCGCCAGCAGCCAAGAAGTCGGCCCGGTCTTCGGCTACACCTTC. Amino acids: CASSQEVGPVFGYTF.

The V gene is TRBV19, the J gene TRBJ1-1; D gene ambiguous. V was cut by 5 bases and J by 1 base, with 11 bases left in between. The CDR3 is 14 residues long. Germline V gene data show CDR1 as LNHDA and CDR2 as SQIVND (reference sequence). Here the CDR3 DNA reads TGTGCCAGTAGTGTCGGCGGCGAGAACACTGAAGCTTTCTTT. It specifies CASSVGGENTEAFF.

J is TRBJ2-7 and V is TRBV30; no firm D call. The CDR3 contains 13 residues. The ends were cut back, 2 bases at V and 1 base at J, with 9 bases in the middle. CDR1 GTSNPN and CDR2 SVGIG come from the germline V gene (reference sequence). The CDR3 loop reads CAWSPRSSYEQYF. The CDR3 DNA follows: TGTGCCTGGAGTCCCCGGTCGTCCTACGAGCAGTACTTC. The full variable domain, in which reference TRBV30 and TRBJ2-7 provide the parts outside the CDR3, is SQTIHQWPATLVQPVGSPLSLECTVEGTSNPNLYWYRQAAGRGLQLLFYSVGIGQISSEVPQNLSASRPQDRQFILSSKKLLLSDSGFYLCAWSPRSSYEQYFGPGTRLTVT.

This clone was seen a few times. The J gene is TRBJ2-5, the V gene TRBV7-9; possibly TRBD1 or TRBD2 for D (6 bases each). The CDR3 covers 16 residues. Germline V gene sequence: CDR1 SEHNR, CDR2 FQNEAQ (reference sequence). Trimming pared 8 bases from V and 3 bases from J, leaving 22 bases between. The CDR3 DNA reads TGTGCCAGCTCCCACAACCGGGGGCTCGAGGAAGAGACCCAGTACTTC. Residues: CASSHNRGLEEETQYF. Full variable domain (rest looked up from reference TRBV7-9 and TRBJ2-5): DTGVSQNPRHKITKRGQNVTFRCDPISEHNRLYWYRQTLGQGPEFLTYFQNEAQLEKSRLLSDRFSAERPKGSFSTLEIQRTEQGDSAMYLCASSHNRGLEEETQYFGPGTRLLVL.

This clone was counted between two and nine times. The gene calls are TRBV5-4 and TRBJ2-5, with TRBD2 identical over 12 bases. Looked up from germline, CDR1 is SGHNT and CDR2 is YYREEE (reference sequence). CDR3 size: 16 residues. V dropped 3 bases and J dropped 5; count of bases not matched to a gene: 8. The CDR3 DNA reads TGTGCCAGCAGCTCGACTAGCGGGGGCCGGGGGGAGACCCAGTACTTC. This codes for CASSSTSGGRGETQYF.

The V gene is TRBV5-6, the J gene TRBJ1-5; D is perhaps TRBD1 (6 bases). CDR1 is SGHDT and CDR2 is YYEEEE in the germline V gene. The CDR3 is 15 amino acids. V was pared by 0 bases and J by 4 bases, with 11 bases between. The CDR3 DNA reads as TGTGCCAGCAGCTTGGCGGGGGGCGAGAATCAGCCCCAGCATTTT. It encodes CASSLAGGENQPQHF.

The chain recombines TRBV25-1 with TRBJ2-2, with D possibly matching TRBD1 (6 bases). CDR1 is MGHDK and CDR2 is SYGVNS in the germline V gene. This CDR3 comprises 16 residues. Trimming took 5 bases from V and 6 from J, leaving 19 bases between them. The CDR3 coding sequence is TGTGCCAGCAGTCAATCCGGGACACCAAGGGCCGGGGAGCTGTTTTTT. It encodes CASSQSGTPRAGELFF.

Only one count was recorded for this clone. The chain links TRBV30 to TRBJ2-3, with D perhaps matching TRBD1 (5 bases). Trimming shortened V by 6 bases and J by 7 bases, and 17 bases separated the two germline ends. The CDR3 has 13 residues. Germline V CDR1 and CDR2: GTSNPN, SVGIG (reference sequence). The CDR3: CACSRQITYTQYF. The CDR3 bases are TGTGCCTGTTCGCGACAGATAACATATACGCAGTATTTT.

This clone was recorded a few times. The CDR3 is CASSIELAQQETQYF. The CDR3 DNA reads as TGTGCCAGCAGCATAGAACTGGCCCAACAGGAGACCCAGTACTTC. V and J are TRBV5-4 and TRBJ2-5; D remains unclear. The CDR3 consists of 15 residues. CDR1 and CDR2 from the germline V gene are SGHNT and YYREEE (reference sequence). Between the trimmed V and J ends, which lost 4 bases and 5 bases, there was a span of 18 bases.

This clone was seen a single time. The chain employs TRBV9 and TRBJ1-5, with a possible D match to TRBD1 (5 bases). V shed 2 bases and J shed 0 bases, with 9 bases lying between them. The length of the CDR3 is 15 residues. Germline loops: CDR1 SGDLS, CDR2 YYNGEE. CDR3 in amino acids: CASSVGPNSNQPQHF. DNA for the CDR3: TGTGCCAGCAGCGTGGGACCTAATAGCAATCAGCCCCAGCATTTT. Supplemented by reference TRBV9 and TRBJ1-5, the full variable domain reads DSGVTQTPKHLITATGQRVTLRCSPRSGDLSVYWYQQSLDQGLQFLIQYYNGEERAKGNILERFSAQQFPDLHSELNLSSLELGDSALYFCASSVGPNSNQPQHFGDGTRLSIL.

The rearrangement joins TRBV7-2 to TRBJ1-1; no reliable D call. Trimming took 5 bases from V and 4 from J, leaving 11 bases between them. The CDR3 extends over 13 amino acids. From germline, CDR1 is SGHTA and CDR2 FQGNSA. CDR3: CASSMEVGTEAFF. Here the CDR3 DNA reads TGTGCCAGCAGCATGGAGGTTGGCACTGAAGCTTTCTTT. Together with reference TRBV7-2 and TRBJ1-1, the CDR3 gives the full variable domain: GAGVSQSPSNKVTEKGKDVELRCDPISGHTALYWYRQSLGQGLEFLIYFQGNSAPDKSGLPSDRFSAERTGGSVSTLTIQRTQQEDSAVYLCASSMEVGTEAFFGQGTRLTVV.

The chain uses TRBV30 and TRBJ1-3; D is ambiguous. Germline-derived CDR1 and CDR2 are GTSNPN and SVGIG (reference sequence). The V gene lost 8 bases and the J gene lost 1 base, with 24 bases spanning the gap. The CDR3 has 17 residues. The DNA for the CDR3 is TGTGCCGTCGGGATACCCAAATATGACGAGTCTGGAAACACCATATATTTT. It codes for CAVGIPKYDESGNTIYF.

This sequence joins TRBV7-2 and TRBJ2-5; 11 positions agree with TRBD1. The J call could be wrong; TRBJ2-7 is a better fit for the DNA end. Germline loops: CDR1 SGHTA, CDR2 FQGNSA. The CDR3 has 14 amino acids. This CDR3 is CASSPGTGGYEQYF. In DNA, the CDR3 is TGTGCCAGCAGCCCAGGGACAGGGGGCTACGAGCAGTACTTC.

The V gene is TRBV19, the J gene TRBJ2-5; 13 bases match TRBD2. Germline CDR1 and CDR2: LNHDA and SQIVND (reference sequence). The CDR3 has 15 residues. J lost 5 bases, V lost 4 bases, and 4 bases had no gene match. For the CDR3, the DNA is TGTGCCAGTAGTACGGGACTAGCGGGGACGGAGACCCAGTACTTC. Translated: CASSTGLAGTETQYF.

The V and J genes are TRBV11-2 and TRBJ2-4, with no clear D. This CDR3 comprises 11 residues. Trimming removed 0 bases at V and 7 bases at J, with 1 base between. The germline V gene has CDR1 SGHAT and CDR2 FQNNGV. The CDR3 DNA follows: TGTGCCAGCAGCTTAGAGAACATTCAGTACTTC. Translated: CASSLENIQYF.